A single sample is the source of the 21 T cell receptor beta chains below, sequenced in a study of blood T cell repertoires in COVID-19 (dated by TCRdb to 2018 to 2020). The receptor library was made with the immunoSEQ multiplex PCR assay. This is the immuneACCESS table as TCRdb keeps it, with only in-frame sequences that have V and J called. A part of the clones is gone; compared with another copy, unresolved V genes explain less than half, and the rest is unexplained. The sample data list tens of thousands of clones, and almost 85% of these were observed just once. Of the sample, about an eighth falls within the top ten clones. The sequencing sample was made of peripheral blood. The receptor set was obtained from a human donor in a cohort sampled during active COVID-19.

The chain combines TRBV7-2 with TRBJ2-7, with D perhaps TRBD1 (6 bases). The CDR3 runs to 14 residues. CDR1 is SGHTA and CDR2 is FQGNSA in the germline V gene. Trimming removed 6 bases from V and 3 bases from J, with 15 bases in between. The CDR3 region has the DNA TGTGCCAGCAGACGACAGGAAGGATTCTACGAGCAGTACTTC. It encodes CASRRQEGFYEQYF.

The chain combines TRBV5-5 with TRBJ2-3, with 7 bases aligning to TRBD2. The CDR3 sequence is 15 residues long. Trimming cost V 2 bases and J 3 bases; bases outside gene matches: 6. The germline gives CDR1 SGHKS, CDR2 YYEKEE (reference sequence). The CDR3 nucleotides are TGTGCCAGCAGCTTCGATAGCGGGCGGACAGATACGCAGTATTTT. It codes for CASSFDSGRTDTQYF.

A note on this clone: Germline is not matched at one junction end, which may reflect a read error. The chain employs TRBV3-1 (or the pseudogene TRBV3-2) and TRBJ1-1, with D possibly being TRBD1 (5 bases). There are 11 residues in the CDR3. The V gene's germline CDR1 is LGHDT and CDR2 YNNKEL (reference sequence). The CDR3 DNA follows: TGTGCCAGCAGCCAAGTCAGGGCAGTTGAATTT. Its protein product is CASSQVRAVEF.

V and J are TRBV5-5 and TRBJ2-7, with D possibly matching TRBD2 (6 bases). CDR1 SGHKS and CDR2 YYEKEE come from the germline V gene (reference sequence). V was trimmed by 0 bases and J by 1 base, leaving 20 bases between them. This CDR3 has 18 residues. This CDR3 is CASSLAVLPGSGSYEQYF. CDR3 in DNA: TGTGCCAGCAGCTTGGCGGTCCTCCCCGGGAGTGGGTCCTACGAGCAGTACTTC. Using reference TRBV5-5 and TRBJ2-7 for the parts outside the CDR3, the full variable domain is DAGVTQSPTHLIKTRGQQVTLRCSPISGHKSVSWYQQVLGQGPQFIFQYYEKEERGRGNFPDRFSARQFPNYSSELNVNALLLGDSALYLCASSLAVLPGSGSYEQYFGPGTRLTVT.

The chain links TRBV5-1 to TRBJ2-2; 10 bases align to TRBD2. The germline gives CDR1 SGHRS, CDR2 YFSETQ. The CDR3 sequence is 16 residues long. The V segment lost 6 bases and the J segment 5 bases; nucleotides outside the gene matches: 10. As DNA, the CDR3 is TGCGCCAGCACCGGACTAGCGGTTGGGGGGACCGGGGAGCTGTTTTTT. This codes for CASTGLAVGGTGELFF.

The genes are TRBV6-2 or TRBV6-3 and TRBJ1-2; TRBD1 matches 7 bases. The CDR3 covers 13 residues. V was pared by 4 bases and J by 2 bases, with 1 base of the junction left unmatched. Germline CDR1 MNHEY, CDR2 SVGEGT. DNA for the CDR3: TGTGCCAGCAGTTTACAGGGGAACTATGGCTACACCTTC. Translating gives CASSLQGNYGYTF.

The V gene is TRBV7-3, the J gene TRBJ2-3, with TRBD2 matching over 7 bases. Per germline, CDR1 SGHTA and CDR2 FQGTGA. V shed 4 bases, J shed 1 base, and the junction held 2 bases outside the gene matches. The CDR3 totals 14 residues. CDR3 in DNA: TGTGCCAGCAGCTCTCTAGCGGGCACAGATACGCAGTATTTT. Encoded protein: CASSSLAGTDTQYF.

The gene calls are TRBV18 and TRBJ2-7; a weak D match, TRBD2 (5 bases). Germline values: CDR1 KGHSH, CDR2 LQKENI. CDR3 length equals 12 residues. V was trimmed by 3 bases and J by 5 bases, leaving 8 bases between them. The DNA of the CDR3 is TGTGCCAGCTCACCCTTTAGCGACGAGCAGTACTTC. It encodes CASSPFSDEQYF. Combining the CDR3 with reference TRBV18 and TRBJ2-7 gives the whole variable domain NAGVMQNPRHLVRRRGQEARLRCSPMKGHSHVYWYRQLPEEGLKFMVYLQKENIIDESGMPKERFSAEFPKEGPSILRIQQVVRGDSAAYFCASSPFSDEQYFGPGTRLTVT.

The chain's CDR3 is CASSLGPGQINQPQHF. The CDR3 DNA reads as TGTGCCAGCAGCTTGGGGCCGGGACAGATCAATCAGCCCCAGCATTTT. This rearrangement joins TRBV5-6 to TRBJ1-5, with TRBD1 matching 7 bases. With 0 bases clipped from V and 3 bases from J, the junction kept 6 bases outside the gene matches. There are 16 residues in the CDR3. Germline-derived CDR1 and CDR2 are SGHDT and YYEEEE. Full variable domain (remainder filled in from reference TRBV5-6 and TRBJ1-5): DAGVTQSPTHLIKTRGQQVTLRCSPKSGHDTVSWYQQALGQGPQFIFQYYEEEERQRGNFPDRFSGHQFPNYSSELNVNALLLGDSALYLCASSLGPGQINQPQHFGDGTRLSIL.

V and J are TRBV7-3 and TRBJ2-5, with TRBD1 as a possible D gene (5 bases). The length of the CDR3 is 14 residues. Deletions cut 5 bases from V and 0 bases from J, with 10 bases between. Germline CDR1 is SGHTA and CDR2 is FQGTGA. Written as DNA, the CDR3 is TGTGCCAGCAGCCCCAGGGCATACCAAGAGACCCAGTACTTC. Its protein is CASSPRAYQETQYF.

In this sample, this clone turned up a few times. This chain joins TRBV29-1 and TRBJ1-1; D possibly corresponds to TRBD1 (6 bases). CDR3 length: 13 amino acids. CDR1 and CDR2 from the germline V gene are SQVTM and ANQGSEA. The V end lost 4 bases, the J end lost 4 bases, and 13 bases lay between the germline ends. The CDR3 loop is CSVAEGGRTEAFF. Written as DNA, the CDR3 is TGCAGCGTTGCAGAAGGGGGTCGCACTGAAGCTTTCTTT.

This clone showed up just a few times. The chain carries TRBV19 and TRBJ1-1; TRBD1 matches 10 bases. Per germline, CDR1 LNHDA and CDR2 SQIVND (reference sequence). The junction had 4 bases not matched to a gene; V was cut back by 5 bases and J by 4 bases. CDR3 length equals 14 residues. DNA of the CDR3: TGTGCCAGTAGTGTGACAGGGGGCGGCACTGAAGCTTTCTTT. Residues: CASSVTGGGTEAFF.

This clone has a single count. CDR3 protein: CASSLRQGNEQFF. The CDR3, as DNA: TGTGCCAGCAGCTTAAGACAGGGCAATGAGCAGTTCTTC. V and J are TRBV11-3 and TRBJ2-1; 7 nucleotides align to TRBD1. The V gene's germline CDR1 is SGHNT and CDR2 YENEEA. The CDR3 covers 13 residues. The J segment lost 6 bases and the V segment lost 2 bases, leaving 1 base of the junction unmatched.

The chain links TRBV6-2 or TRBV6-3 to TRBJ2-7; TRBD2 aligns across 8 bases. CDR1 is MNHEY and CDR2 is SVGEGT in the germline V gene. The CDR3 has 15 amino acids. The trim removed 2 bases at V and 5 bases at J, leaving 8 bases unmatched. CDR3 amino acids: CASSYVRLASHEQYF. Written as DNA, the CDR3 is TGTGCCAGCAGTTACGTTCGACTAGCGTCCCACGAGCAGTACTTC.

A few counts support this clone. The chain carries TRBV28 and TRBJ1-4; 8 bases are shared with TRBD1. This CDR3 has 16 amino acids. Germline lookup yields CDR1 MDHEN and CDR2 SYDVKM. The trim removed 3 bases at V and 7 bases at J, leaving 10 bases unmatched. This chain's CDR3 is CASSLTGVLRSEKLFF. The CDR3 DNA reads TGTGCCAGCAGTTTGACAGGGGTTCTAAGGAGTGAAAAACTGTTTTTT.

This chain uses TRBV6-7 with TRBJ2-2; TRBD1 is a possible D gene (5 bases). TRBV6-7 is an ORF; its function is uncertain. This CDR3 region has 20 residues. V was shortened by 0 bases and J by 0 bases, with 20 bases between the two germline ends. CDR3 amino acids: CASSYSTNWTRPTNTGELFF. In nucleotides, the CDR3 is TGTGCCAGCAGTTACTCGACGAACTGGACAAGGCCTACGAACACCGGGGAGCTGTTTTTT.

The rearrangement links TRBV5-6 to TRBJ1-1; D is unresolved. The CDR3 extends over 13 amino acids. Per the germline V gene, CDR1 is SGHDT and CDR2 is YYEEEE. V was pared by 2 bases and J by 7 bases, with 12 bases between. CDR3 in DNA: TGTGCCAGCAGCTTTCCGCAGTTAAGTGAAGCTTTCTTT. Its translation is CASSFPQLSEAFF.

The chain carries TRBV19 and TRBJ2-1; TRBD2 matches 15 bases. The V gene end was trimmed by 9 bases and the J gene end by 8 bases; junction bases not matched to a gene: 2. In germline, CDR1 is LNHDA, CDR2 SQIVND (reference sequence). The CDR3 runs 13 residues. The CDR3 is CASRTSGRDEQFF. The CDR3 DNA reads as TGTGCCAGCCGGACTAGCGGGAGGGATGAGCAGTTCTTC.

This chain links TRBV6-2 or TRBV6-3 with TRBJ1-1; D uncertain. Looked up from germline, CDR1 is MNHEY and CDR2 is SVGEGT. This CDR3 spans 15 amino acids. V gave up 5 bases and J gave up 4 bases, with 17 bases separating them. The chain's CDR3 is CASSRGGVGVTEAFF. CDR3 coding DNA: TGTGCCAGCAGTCGGGGTGGGGTCGGGGTCACTGAAGCTTTCTTT.

This chain connects TRBV25-1 to TRBJ1-1, with a weak D call TRBD1 (5 bases). The germline V gene has CDR1 MGHDK and CDR2 SYGVNS. V lost 5 bases and J 1 base, leaving 8 bases between the germline ends. The CDR3 runs 13 residues. The CDR3: CASSPGQNTEAFF. In DNA form, the CDR3 reads TGTGCCAGCAGTCCTGGACAGAACACTGAAGCTTTCTTT.

The V gene is TRBV6-6, the J gene TRBJ2-1, with D unresolved. The V gene lost 5 bases and the J gene lost 9 bases, with 23 bases spanning the gap. The germline gives CDR1 MNHNY, CDR2 SVGAGI (reference sequence). The CDR3 covers 16 residues. CDR3: CASSPLPTASPTEQFF. CDR3 bases: TGTGCCAGCAGTCCCTTACCTACGGCTAGTCCAACTGAGCAGTTCTTC.